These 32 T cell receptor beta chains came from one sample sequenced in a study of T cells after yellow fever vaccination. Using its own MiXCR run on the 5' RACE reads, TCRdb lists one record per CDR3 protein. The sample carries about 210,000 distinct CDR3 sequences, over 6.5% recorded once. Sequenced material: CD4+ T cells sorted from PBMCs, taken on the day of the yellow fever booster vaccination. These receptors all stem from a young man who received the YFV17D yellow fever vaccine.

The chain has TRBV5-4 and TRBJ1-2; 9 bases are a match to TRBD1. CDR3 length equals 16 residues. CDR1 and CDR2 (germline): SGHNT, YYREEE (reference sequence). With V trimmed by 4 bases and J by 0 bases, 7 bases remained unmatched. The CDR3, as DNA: TGTGCCAGCAGCCCGGGACAGGGAGCTGCTAACTATGGCTACACCTTC. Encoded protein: CASSPGQGAANYGYTF.

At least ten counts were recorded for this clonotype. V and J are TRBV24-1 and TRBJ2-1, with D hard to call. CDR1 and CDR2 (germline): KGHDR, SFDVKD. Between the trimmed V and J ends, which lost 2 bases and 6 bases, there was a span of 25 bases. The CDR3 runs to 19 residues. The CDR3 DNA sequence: TGTGCCACCAGTGATTCCCTAGGTGCTATAGGGTCGAGGAGCAATGAGCAGTTCTTC. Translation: CATSDSLGAIGSRSNEQFF.

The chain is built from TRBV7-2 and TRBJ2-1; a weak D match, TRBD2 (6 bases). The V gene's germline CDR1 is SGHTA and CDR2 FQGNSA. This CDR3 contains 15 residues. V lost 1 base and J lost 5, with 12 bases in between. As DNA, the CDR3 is TGTGCCAGCAGCTTAGAGGGCGGGACGAACAATGAGCAGTTCTTC. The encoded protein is CASSLEGGTNNEQFF. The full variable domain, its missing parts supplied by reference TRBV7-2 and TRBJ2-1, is GAGVSQSPSNKVTEKGKDVELRCDPISGHTALYWYRQSLGQGLEFLIYFQGNSAPDKSGLPSDRFSAERTGGSVSTLTIQRTQQEDSAVYLCASSLEGGTNNEQFFGPGTRLTVL.

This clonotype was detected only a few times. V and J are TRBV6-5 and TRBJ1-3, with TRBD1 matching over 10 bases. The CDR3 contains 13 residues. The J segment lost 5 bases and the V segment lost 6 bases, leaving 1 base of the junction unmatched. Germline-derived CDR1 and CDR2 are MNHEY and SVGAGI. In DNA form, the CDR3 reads TGTGCCAGCAGGGGACAGGGGAGAAACACCATATATTTT. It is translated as CASRGQGRNTIYF.

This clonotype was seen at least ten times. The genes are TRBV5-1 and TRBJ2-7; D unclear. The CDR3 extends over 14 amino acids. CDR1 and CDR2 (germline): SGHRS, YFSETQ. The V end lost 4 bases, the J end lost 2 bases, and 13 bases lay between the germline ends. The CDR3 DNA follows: TGCGCCAGCAGCGGTGGCGGTAAGACCTACGAGCAGTACTTC. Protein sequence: CASSGGGKTYEQYF.

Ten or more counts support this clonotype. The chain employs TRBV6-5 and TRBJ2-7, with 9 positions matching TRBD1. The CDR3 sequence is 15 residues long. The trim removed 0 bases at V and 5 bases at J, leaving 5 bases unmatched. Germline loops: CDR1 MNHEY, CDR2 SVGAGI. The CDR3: CASSYSQGAWDEQYF. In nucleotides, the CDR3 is TGTGCCAGCAGTTACTCACAGGGGGCTTGGGACGAGCAGTACTTC.

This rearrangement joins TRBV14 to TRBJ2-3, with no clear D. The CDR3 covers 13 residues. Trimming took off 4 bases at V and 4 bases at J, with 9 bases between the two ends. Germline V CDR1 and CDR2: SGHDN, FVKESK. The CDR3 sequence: CASSRLPPDTQYF. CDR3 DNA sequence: TGTGCCAGCAGCCGACTCCCCCCAGATACGCAGTATTTT. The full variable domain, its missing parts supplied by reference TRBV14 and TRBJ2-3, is EAGVTQFPSHSVIEKGQTVTLRCDPISGHDNLYWYRRVMGKEIKFLLHFVKESKQDESGMPNNRFLAERTGGTYSTLKVQPAELEDSGVYFCASSRLPPDTQYFGPGTRLTVL.

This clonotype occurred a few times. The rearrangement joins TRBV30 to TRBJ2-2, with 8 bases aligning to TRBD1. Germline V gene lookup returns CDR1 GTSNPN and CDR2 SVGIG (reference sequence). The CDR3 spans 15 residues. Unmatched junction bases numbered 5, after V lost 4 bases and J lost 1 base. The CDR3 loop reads CAWNRGSRNTGELFF. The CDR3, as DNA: TGTGCCTGGAACAGGGGGAGTAGGAACACCGGGGAGCTGTTTTTT.

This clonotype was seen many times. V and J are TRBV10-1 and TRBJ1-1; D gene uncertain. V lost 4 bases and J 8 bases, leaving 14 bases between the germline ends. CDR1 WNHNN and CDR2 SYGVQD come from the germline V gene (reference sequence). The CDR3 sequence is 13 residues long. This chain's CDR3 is CASSVGAATEAFF. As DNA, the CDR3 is TGCGCCAGCAGTGTTGGCGCTGCCACGGAAGCTTTCTTT.

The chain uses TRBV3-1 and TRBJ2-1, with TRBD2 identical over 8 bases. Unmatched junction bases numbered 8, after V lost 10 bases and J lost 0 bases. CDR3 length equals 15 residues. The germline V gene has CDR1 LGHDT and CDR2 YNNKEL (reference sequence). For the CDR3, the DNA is TGTGCCACCACCGCAAGCGGGAGCTCCTACAATGAGCAGTTCTTC. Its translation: CATTASGSSYNEQFF.

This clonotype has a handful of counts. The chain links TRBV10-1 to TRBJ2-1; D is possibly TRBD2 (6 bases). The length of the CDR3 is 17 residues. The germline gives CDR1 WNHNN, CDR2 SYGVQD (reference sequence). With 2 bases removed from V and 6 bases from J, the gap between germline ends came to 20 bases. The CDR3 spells CASSEGRVKRVFNEQFF. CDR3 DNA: TGCGCCAGCAGTGAGGGCAGGGTGAAGCGGGTATTCAATGAGCAGTTCTTC.

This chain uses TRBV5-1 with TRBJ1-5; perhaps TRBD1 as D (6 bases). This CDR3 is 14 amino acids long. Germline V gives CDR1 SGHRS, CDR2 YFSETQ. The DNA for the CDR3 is TGCGCGAAGCGGGGCAGGGGAATCAATCAGCCCCAGCATTTT. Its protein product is CAKRGRGINQPQHF.

The CDR3, as DNA: TGCGCCAGCAGCTTGGGTAACTGGGGCCGAGGCCAGGGGACCCAGTACTTC. This codes for CASSLGNWGRGQGTQYF. The rearrangement links TRBV5-1 to TRBJ2-5; D may be TRBD1 (5 bases). The germline V gene has CDR1 SGHRS and CDR2 YFSETQ. The CDR3 consists of 17 residues. The V gene lost 0 bases and the J gene lost 7 bases, with 22 bases spanning the gap.

Here the CDR3 reads CASSIGVGPYEQYF. CDR3 coding DNA: TGTGCCAGTAGTATTGGTGTGGGACCCTACGAGCAGTACTTC. This chain connects TRBV19 to TRBJ2-7; the D gene could be TRBD1 or TRBD2 (5 bases each). The germline gives CDR1 LNHDA, CDR2 SQIVND (reference sequence). The CDR3 is 14 amino acids. The V gene lost 3 bases and the J gene lost 2 bases, with 11 bases spanning the gap. The whole variable domain, remainder taken from reference TRBV19 and TRBJ2-7, is DGGITQSPKYLFRKEGQNVTLSCEQNLNHDAMYWYRQDPGQGLRLIYYSQIVNDFQKGDIAEGYSVSREKKESFPLTVTSAQKNPTAFYLCASSIGVGPYEQYFGPGTRLTVT.

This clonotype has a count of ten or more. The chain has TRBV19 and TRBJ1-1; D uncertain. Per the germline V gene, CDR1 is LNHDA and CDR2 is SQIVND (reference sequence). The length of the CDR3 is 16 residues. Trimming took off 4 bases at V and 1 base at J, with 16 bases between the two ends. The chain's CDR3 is CASSTQPTLPNTEAFF. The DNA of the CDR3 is TGTGCCAGTAGTACACAGCCGACCCTCCCGAACACTGAAGCTTTCTTT.

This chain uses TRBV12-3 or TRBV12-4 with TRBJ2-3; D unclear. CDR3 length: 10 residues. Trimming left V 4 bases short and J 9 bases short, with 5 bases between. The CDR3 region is CASSYRTQYF. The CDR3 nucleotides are TGTGCCAGCAGTTACCGGACGCAGTATTTT.

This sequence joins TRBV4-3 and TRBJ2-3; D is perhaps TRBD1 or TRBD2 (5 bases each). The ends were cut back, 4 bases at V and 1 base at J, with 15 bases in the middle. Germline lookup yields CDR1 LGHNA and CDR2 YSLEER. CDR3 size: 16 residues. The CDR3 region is CASSRGVDFRTDTQYF. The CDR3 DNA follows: TGCGCCAGCAGCCGAGGGGTAGATTTTCGCACAGATACGCAGTATTTT.

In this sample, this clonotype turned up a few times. CDR3 DNA sequence: TGTGCCAGCACCTGGGCGGCGGGAGGCACCGGGGAGCTGTTTTTT. This sequence encodes CASTWAAGGTGELFF. The V gene is TRBV12-3 or TRBV12-4, the J gene TRBJ2-2; TRBD2 matches 8 bases. This CDR3 comprises 15 residues. The V and J ends lost 7 bases and 4 bases, in that order; junction bases with no gene match: 8.

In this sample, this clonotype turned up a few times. This chain's CDR3 is CSARGLAVLITDTQYF. CDR3 in DNA: TGCAGTGCTAGAGGACTAGCGGTTTTAATTACAGATACGCAGTATTTT. The chain employs TRBV20-1 and TRBJ2-3; TRBD2 aligns across 9 bases. Germline values: CDR1 DFQATT, CDR2 SNEGSKA (reference sequence). Unmatched junction bases numbered 8, after V lost 1 base and J lost 3 bases. The CDR3 contains 16 residues.

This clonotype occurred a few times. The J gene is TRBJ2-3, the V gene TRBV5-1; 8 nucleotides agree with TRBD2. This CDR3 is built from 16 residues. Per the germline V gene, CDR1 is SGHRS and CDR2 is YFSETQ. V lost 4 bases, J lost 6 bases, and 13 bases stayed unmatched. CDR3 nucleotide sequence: TGCGCCAGCAGCATACAGCCTCTTAGCGGGGCCGATACGCAGTATTTT. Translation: CASSIQPLSGADTQYF.

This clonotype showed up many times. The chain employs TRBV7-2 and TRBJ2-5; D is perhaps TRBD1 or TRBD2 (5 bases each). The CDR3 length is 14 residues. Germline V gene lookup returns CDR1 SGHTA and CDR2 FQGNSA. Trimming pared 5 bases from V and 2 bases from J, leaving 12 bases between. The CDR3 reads CASSPRDQQETQYF. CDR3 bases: TGTGCCAGCAGCCCCCGGGACCAACAAGAGACCCAGTACTTC.

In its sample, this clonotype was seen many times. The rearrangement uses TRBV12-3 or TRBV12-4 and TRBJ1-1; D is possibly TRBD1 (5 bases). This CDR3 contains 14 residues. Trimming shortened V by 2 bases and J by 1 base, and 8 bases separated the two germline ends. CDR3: CASSLTGGNTEAFF. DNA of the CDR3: TGTGCCAGCAGTTTAACCGGGGGGAACACTGAAGCTTTCTTT.

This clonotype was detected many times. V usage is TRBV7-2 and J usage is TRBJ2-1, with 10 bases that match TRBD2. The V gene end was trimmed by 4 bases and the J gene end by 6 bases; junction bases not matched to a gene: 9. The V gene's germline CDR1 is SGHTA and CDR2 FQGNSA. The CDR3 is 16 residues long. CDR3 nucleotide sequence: TGTGCCAGCAGCTCAGGAGGCGGGACTAGCGTCAATGAGCAGTTCTTC. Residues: CASSSGGGTSVNEQFF.

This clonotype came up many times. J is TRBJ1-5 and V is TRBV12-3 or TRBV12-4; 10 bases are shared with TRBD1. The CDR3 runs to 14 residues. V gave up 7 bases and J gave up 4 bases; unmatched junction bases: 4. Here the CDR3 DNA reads TGTGCCAGCACCCAGGACAGGGGGAATCAGCCCCAGCATTTT. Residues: CASTQDRGNQPQHF.

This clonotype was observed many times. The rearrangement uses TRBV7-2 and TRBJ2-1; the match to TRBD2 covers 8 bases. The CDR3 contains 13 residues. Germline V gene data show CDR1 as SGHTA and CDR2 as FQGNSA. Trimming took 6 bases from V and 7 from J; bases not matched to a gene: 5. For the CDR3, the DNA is TGTGCCAGCAGAGCGGGAGCTGGGAATGAGCAGTTCTTC. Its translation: CASRAGAGNEQFF.

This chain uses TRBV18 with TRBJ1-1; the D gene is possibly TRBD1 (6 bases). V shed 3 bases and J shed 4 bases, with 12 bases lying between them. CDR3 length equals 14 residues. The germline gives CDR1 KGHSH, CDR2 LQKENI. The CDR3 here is CASSPLDSLTEAFF. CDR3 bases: TGTGCCAGCTCACCTTTGGACAGCCTCACTGAAGCTTTCTTT.

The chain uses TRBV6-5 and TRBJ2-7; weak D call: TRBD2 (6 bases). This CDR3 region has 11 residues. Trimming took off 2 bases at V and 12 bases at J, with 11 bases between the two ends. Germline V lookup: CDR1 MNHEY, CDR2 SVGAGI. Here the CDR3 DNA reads TGTGCCAGCAGTTACGGAGGGAGCCGGTACTTC. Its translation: CASSYGGSRYF.

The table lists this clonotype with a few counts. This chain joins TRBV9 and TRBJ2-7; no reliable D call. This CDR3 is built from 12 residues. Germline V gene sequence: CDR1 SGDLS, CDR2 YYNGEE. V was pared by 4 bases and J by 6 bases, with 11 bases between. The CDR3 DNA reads TGTGCCAGCAGCCCCCATACCGGCGAGCAGTACTTC. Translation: CASSPHTGEQYF. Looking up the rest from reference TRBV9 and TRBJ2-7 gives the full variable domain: DSGVTQTPKHLITATGQRVTLRCSPRSGDLSVYWYQQSLDQGLQFLIQYYNGEERAKGNILERFSAQQFPDLHSELNLSSLELGDSALYFCASSPHTGEQYFGPGTRLTVT.

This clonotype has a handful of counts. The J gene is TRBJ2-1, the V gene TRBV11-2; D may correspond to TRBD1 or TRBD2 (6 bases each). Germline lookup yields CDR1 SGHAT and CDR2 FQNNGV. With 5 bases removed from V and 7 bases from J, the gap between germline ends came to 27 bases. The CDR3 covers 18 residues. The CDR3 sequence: CASSQGRGRDTRLNEQFF. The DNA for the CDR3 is TGTGCCAGCAGCCAGGGACGGGGGCGGGATACACGGTTAAATGAGCAGTTCTTC.

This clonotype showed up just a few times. The chain's CDR3 is CSGGGANEQFF. The CDR3 DNA reads TGCAGCGGCGGGGGGGCAAATGAGCAGTTCTTC. The gene calls are TRBV29-1 and TRBJ2-1, with 9 bases that match TRBD2. The CDR3 runs 11 residues. Per germline, CDR1 SQVTM and CDR2 ANQGSEA. Trimming removed 7 bases from V and 7 bases from J; junction bases left unmatched: 2.

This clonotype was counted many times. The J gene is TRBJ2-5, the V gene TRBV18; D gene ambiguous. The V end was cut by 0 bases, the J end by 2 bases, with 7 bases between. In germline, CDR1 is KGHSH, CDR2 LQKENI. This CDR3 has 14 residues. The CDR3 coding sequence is TGTGCCAGCTCACCACCAATGGCTCAAGAGACCCAGTACTTC. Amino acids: CASSPPMAQETQYF.

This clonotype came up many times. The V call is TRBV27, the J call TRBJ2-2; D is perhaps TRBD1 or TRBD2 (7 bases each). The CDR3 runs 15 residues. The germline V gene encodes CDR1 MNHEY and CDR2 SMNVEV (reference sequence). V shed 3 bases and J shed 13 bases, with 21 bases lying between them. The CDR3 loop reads CASSFQPGGPGGLFF. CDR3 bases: TGTGCCAGCAGTTTCCAACCAGGGGGGCCGGGAGGGCTGTTTTTT.